Sequencing of this TCR beta chain was carried out in a study of shared clonotypes between healthy human individuals. Measured with immunoSEQ multiplex PCR; TCRdb has only the in-frame clones, and not every one. Of around 530,000 clones listed, around 77% are singletons. The CDR3 spans 10 residues. Germline CDR1 ENHRY, CDR2 SYGVKD. Sequenced material: PBMCs. V gene TRBV10-3 combines with J gene TRBJ2-5; D gene ambiguous. TRBJ2-7 matches the DNA end more closely, so the J call is doubtful. This receptor was obtained from a woman aged 35 to 49 in good health. Some clones in this sample may be carry-over from other donors' samples. The CDR3 DNA follows: TGTGCCATCGGGCTCCCCGAGCAGTACTTC. Amino acid sequence: CAIGLPEQYF.